This T cell receptor (beta chain) was identified in a study of neurological immune-mediated disorders. At the level of the study: The 35 or so multiple sclerosis patients comprised some 31 relapsing-remitting and 3 secondary progressive cases.

This clonotype was detected many times. The germline V and J ends were trimmed by 7 bases and 1 base, with 16 bases remaining between them. The CDR3 contains 15 residues. Every sequencing run produced over 160 million TCR-beta sequences, and the sequences from any one run covered 15-18 subjects. TCRdb reanalysed the 5' RACE reads using MiXCR and keeps one entry per CDR3 protein. Of approximately 50,000 distinct CDR3 sequences listed, approximately 5.8% are singletons. Sequencing was carried out using CD4+ T cells from blood. This TCR came from a woman younger than 35 with multiple sclerosis. The chain recombines TRBV12-3 or TRBV12-4 with TRBJ1-1, with D maybe TRBD1 (5 bases). The CDR3 nucleotides are TGTGCCAGCATTCCTTCGACAAGGGGGAACACTGAAGCTTTCTTT. Translating gives CASIPSTRGNTEAFF.